The rows below give T cell receptor beta chains drawn from one sample of a study of T cells in localized non-small cell lung cancer. Measured with immunoSEQ multiplex PCR; TCRdb has only the in-frame clones, and not every one. The sample includes 15,000 to 20,000 clones, 83% seen only once; the top ten take about 4.6%. The material was peripheral blood, obtained before any cancer treatment. The receptors derive from a man between 40 and 70 years old with stage I lung adenocarcinoma. Both conserved end residues are part of each CDR3. D genes are given only for firm matches. Clone sizes are given selectively: once, few, many, or a class where the clone is expanded.

NA	TRBV4-1	NA	14	TRBJ2-2	TGCGCCAGCAGCCAAGAGAACAGGCCCGGGGAGCTGTTTTTT	CASSQENRPGELFF
NA	TRBV11-2	NA	15	TRBJ1-4	TGTGCCAGCAGCTTATTAATTGGCTCTAATGAAAAACTGTTTTTT	CASSLLIGSNEKLFF
NA	TRBV5-1	TRBD2	18	TRBJ2-1	TGCGCCAGCAGCTTGTCGGTGGGTTTAGCGGGGATCTACAATGAGCAGTTCTTC	CASSLSVGLAGIYNEQFF
NA	TRBV10-3	NA	14	TRBJ1-1	TGTGCCATCAGACAGGGTAGAATGAACACTGAAGCTTTCTTT	CAIRQGRMNTEAFF
NA	TRBV5-6	NA	15	TRBJ2-1	TGTGCCAGCAGCTTCGGGGAAGGTTACTACAATGAGCAGTTCTTC	CASSFGEGYYNEQFF
NA	TRBV5-3	NA	14	TRBJ1-5	TGTGCCAGCCCGACCCTAGGCGGTGGGCAGCCCCAGCATTTT	CASPTLGGGQPQHF
once	TRBV15	NA	15	TRBJ1-1	TGTGCCACCAGCAGAGACTTTGGACGGGGCACTGAAGCTTTCTTT	CATSRDFGRGTEAFF
NA	TRBV5-4	NA	14	TRBJ1-4	TGTGCCAGCAGCTTGGCAGGATTTAATGAAAAACTGTTTTTT	CASSLAGFNEKLFF
few	TRBV4-2	TRBD1	17	TRBJ1-2	TGTGCCAGCAGCCAAGAACGACGGGGACAGGGAAACTATGGCTACACCTTC	CASSQERRGQGNYGYTF
once	TRBV6-4	TRBD2	14	TRBJ2-3	TGTGCCAGCAGTGAAGCGGGAGATAAAGATACGCAGTATTTT	CASSEAGDKDTQYF
few	TRBV30	NA	14	TRBJ1-1	TGTGCCTGGAGTTTCCGACAAGCCCTCACGGAAGCTTTCTTT	CAWSFRQALTEAFF
once	TRBV29-1	TRBD1	14	TRBJ2-3	TGCAGCGTTAGGACAGGACCTAGCACAGATACGCAGTATTTT	CSVRTGPSTDTQYF
NA	TRBV7-9	TRBD1	14	TRBJ1-1	TGTGCCATCATGACAGGGTACGGGAACACTGAAGCTTTCTTT	CAIMTGYGNTEAFF
NA	TRBV7-2	NA	14	TRBJ1-2	TGTGCCAGCAGCCCCCCCGGACTGAGCTATGGCTACACCTTC	CASSPPGLSYGYTF
NA	TRBV12-1	NA	18	TRBJ2-6	TGTGCCAGCAGCGTACCCGGGACAGGGGACACTGGGGCCAACGTCCTGACTTTC	CASSVPGTGDTGANVLTF
NA	TRBV7-8	NA	13	TRBJ1-5	TGTGCCAGCAGCTTAGTTGCGGACCAGCCCCAGCATTTT	CASSLVADQPQHF
NA	TRBV7-2	NA	16	TRBJ2-6	TGTGCCAGCAGCGGGCCCGGGACATCTGGGGCCAACGTCCTGACTTTC	CASSGPGTSGANVLTF
NA	TRBV19	NA	14	TRBJ2-3	TGTGCCAGTAGTATAGGGACCTCGGCAGATACGCAGTATTTT	CASSIGTSADTQYF
NA	TRBV2	NA	13	TRBJ2-3	TGTGCCAGCAGCCCCTCTGCTTCCCATACGCAGTATTTT	CASSPSASHTQYF
NA	TRBV7-2	NA	15	TRBJ2-7	TGTGCCAGCAGCTTAGTTGGGAGGGGGCGGAACGAGCAGTACTTC	CASSLVGRGRNEQYF
NA	TRBV5-4	NA	14	TRBJ2-4	TGTGCCAGCAGCTTTCAAAGGGCCAAAAACATTCAGTACTTC	CASSFQRAKNIQYF
NA	TRBV7-2	TRBD2	16	TRBJ2-3	TGTGCCAGCAGCCATACTAGCGGGGGGCTCACAGATACGCAGTATTTT	CASSHTSGGLTDTQYF
NA	TRBV28	NA	15	TRBJ1-3	TGTGCCAGCAGAAGAGCCGGGACAATCGGTGACACCATATATTTT	CASRRAGTIGDTIYF
NA	TRBV28	NA	11	TRBJ1-2	TGTGCCAGCAGTCAAAACTATGGCTACACCTTC	CASSQNYGYTF
NA	TRBV5-5	TRBD1	16	TRBJ1-4	TGTGCCAGCAGCTTGGGCGGGGCAGGGGGTAATGAAAAACTGTTTTTT	CASSLGGAGGNEKLFF
NA	TRBV4-3	NA	16	TRBJ1-4	TGCGCCAGCAGCCAAGATGGGGTTTCAACTAATGAAAAACTGTTTTTT	CASSQDGVSTNEKLFF
NA	TRBV28	TRBD1	15	TRBJ2-5	TGTGCCAGCAGTCCCGGAGGACAGGGCAGAGAGACCCAGTACTTC	CASSPGGQGRETQYF
few	TRBV5-6	NA	14	TRBJ1-1	TGTGCCAGCAGCTTGGATCGCAGGGTGACTGAAGCTTTCTTT	CASSLDRRVTEAFF
NA	TRBV10-2	TRBD1	14	TRBJ2-7	TGCGCCAGCAGTGATGCGGGACAGGGCTACGAGCAGTACTTC	CASSDAGQGYEQYF
NA	TRBV5-5	NA	18	TRBJ1-2	TGTGCCAGCAGCTCTGTCTTGGTAGAGGCGCGCTTGAACTATGGCTACACCTTC	CASSSVLVEARLNYGYTF
NA	TRBV2	TRBD1	14	TRBJ2-7	TGTGCCAGCGCCCGGGACAGGAGCTCCTACGAGCAGTACTTC	CASARDRSSYEQYF
once	TRBV27	NA	15	TRBJ1-4	TGTGCCAGCAGTTTAACGCAGGCCCTCGATGAAAAACTGTTTTTT	CASSLTQALDEKLFF
NA	TRBV7-2	TRBD1	14	TRBJ1-1	TGTGCCAGCAGGACAGGGGTTGAGAACACTGAAGCTTTCTTT	CASRTGVENTEAFF
NA	TRBV28	NA	12	TRBJ1-2	TGTGCCAGCCTGTACAGCGGCTATGGCTACACCTTC	CASLYSGYGYTF
NA	TRBV2	TRBD1	13	TRBJ2-5	TGTGCCAGCAGTGGGCAGGGGGAAGAGACCCAGTACTTC	CASSGQGEETQYF
NA	TRBV20-1	NA	11	TRBJ2-7	TGCAGTGCTAGCCCAGACTACGAGCAGTACTTC	CSASPDYEQYF
few	TRBV5-6	TRBD1	14	TRBJ1-2	TGTGCCAGCAGCTTGGTCGGACAGGCCTATGGCTACACCTTC	CASSLVGQAYGYTF
NA	TRBV28	TRBD1	18	TRBJ2-6	TGTGCCAGCAGTTTTATAACAGGGGGCCTCTCTGGGGCCAACGTCCTGACTTTC	CASSFITGGLSGANVLTF
NA	TRBV9	NA	14	TRBJ2-2	TGTGCCAGCAGCGTAGGTCCAGACACCGGGGAGCTGTTTTTT	CASSVGPDTGELFF
NA	TRBV6-6	TRBD1	13	TRBJ2-7	TGTGCCAGCAGACCGGGACAGGGCTACGAGCAGTACTTC	CASRPGQGYEQYF
NA	TRBV5-1	TRBD1	13	TRBJ2-1	TGCGCCAGCAGCTTGCAGGGGGTGAATGAGCAGTTCTTC	CASSLQGVNEQFF
once	TRBV27	TRBD1	15	TRBJ2-1	TGTGCCAGCAGTTTCGGGACAGGGGTGTACAATGAGCAGTTCTTC	CASSFGTGVYNEQFF